This T cell receptor beta chain was sequenced during a study of T-cell memory formation after mild COVID-19. About the study: Largely, the TCR clusters proved donor specific. Whole-study results and caveats: Whether second-wave clones peaking at day 37 were SARS-CoV-2 specific went unconfirmed.

At least ten counts were recorded for this clonotype. The antigen is undetermined. TCRdb reanalysed the 5' RACE reads using MiXCR and keeps one entry per CDR3 protein. The data hold fewer than 250,000 distinct CDR3 sequences, with around 27% observed a single time. The ends were cut back, 3 bases at V and 6 bases at J, with 11 bases in the middle. The CDR3 is 13 amino acids. The clonotype was recovered from an adult woman who had mild COVID-19 (a few samples of this study predate the infection). Cell type and time point are not known. The chain uses TRBV12-3 or TRBV12-4 and TRBJ1-2; perhaps TRBD1 as D (6 bases). What was sequenced was PBMCs or a T cell subset sorted from them (not recorded which). CDR3 coding DNA: TGTGCCAGCAGTTTTTGGGCAGGGGATGGCTACACCTTC. Its translation is CASSFWAGDGYTF.